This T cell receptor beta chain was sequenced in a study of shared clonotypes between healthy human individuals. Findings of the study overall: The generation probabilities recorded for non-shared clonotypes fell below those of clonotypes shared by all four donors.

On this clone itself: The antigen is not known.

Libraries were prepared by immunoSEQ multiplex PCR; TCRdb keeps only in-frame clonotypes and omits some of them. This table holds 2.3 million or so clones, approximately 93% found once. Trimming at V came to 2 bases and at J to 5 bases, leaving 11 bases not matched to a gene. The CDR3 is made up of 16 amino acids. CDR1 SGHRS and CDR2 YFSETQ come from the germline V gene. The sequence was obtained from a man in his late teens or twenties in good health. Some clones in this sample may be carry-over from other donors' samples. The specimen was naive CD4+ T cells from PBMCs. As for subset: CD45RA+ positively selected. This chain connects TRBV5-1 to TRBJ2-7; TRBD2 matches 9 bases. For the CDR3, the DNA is TGCGCCAGCAGCTTACCGAGCAGCGGGAGGTTTAACGAGCAGTACTTC. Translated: CASSLPSSGRFNEQYF.